What follows are 29 T cell receptor beta chains derived from one specimen sequenced in a study of CD8+ T cells in alopecia areata. RNA was isolated and reverse transcribed to cDNA, the sequencing template. The assay was immunoSEQ multiplex PCR, and TCRdb's table has in-frame clones only and misses some. Altogether roughly 280,000 clones are present, about three fifths being singletons, with the ten largest covering around 0.84%. Treatment reported: oral pan-JAK inhibitor, 5-10 mg twice daily. The sequenced sample was CD4+ T cells sorted from blood, obtained at approximately week 52, from a patient treated with tofacitinib. These receptors all stem from a human donor with alopecia areata.

This chain links TRBV7-9 with TRBJ1-1; D not resolved. CDR1 SEHNR and CDR2 FQNEAQ come from the germline V gene (reference sequence). CDR3 size: 13 residues. V lost 5 bases and J lost 2, with 9 bases in between. The CDR3 sequence is CASSRGLNTEAFF. CDR3 DNA sequence: TGTGCCAGCAGCCGGGGTCTAAACACTGAAGCTTTCTTT.

The chain carries TRBV5-1 and TRBJ2-7, with D uncertain. Germline V gene sequence: CDR1 SGHRS, CDR2 YFSETQ. The CDR3 is 13 amino acids. V was clipped by 0 bases and J by 3 bases, with 7 bases between them. DNA for the CDR3: TGCGCCAGCAGCTTGGGGGTTCACTACGAGCAGTACTTC. Translation: CASSLGVHYEQYF.

The V gene is TRBV4-2, the J gene TRBJ2-3; 7 bases are a match to TRBD2. Germline CDR1 and CDR2: LGHNA and YNFKEQ. The junction had 5 bases not matched to a gene; V was cut back by 1 base and J by 4 bases. CDR3 length: 15 amino acids. The CDR3 bases are TGTGCCAGCAGCCAAGGCGGGGGTGAAGCAGATACGCAGTATTTT. It is translated as CASSQGGGEADTQYF.

The chain carries TRBV7-2 and TRBJ2-3; D is undetermined. V was cut by 1 base and J by 9 bases, with 8 bases left in between. The CDR3 has 12 amino acids. Germline V gene data show CDR1 as SGHTA and CDR2 as FQGNSA. DNA of the CDR3: TGTGCCAGCAGCTTAGGTTCCGGAACGCAGTATTTT. This gives the protein CASSLGSGTQYF.

This clone was seen only a few times. This chain links TRBV11-2 with TRBJ1-1; D remains ambiguous. Trimming took off 0 bases at V and 7 bases at J, with 9 bases between the two ends. The germline V gene encodes CDR1 SGHAT and CDR2 FQNNGV. The CDR3 consists of 13 residues. The CDR3 sequence is CASSLEGFGEAFF. The CDR3 DNA follows: TGTGCCAGCAGCTTAGAAGGTTTCGGTGAAGCTTTCTTT.

The CDR3 sequence: CASSLGAWDPGYF. The CDR3 nucleotides read TGTGCCAGCAGCTTGGGTGCCTGGGATCCGGGGTACTTC. The V gene is TRBV5-6, the J gene TRBJ2-5; D gene uncertain. From germline, CDR1 is SGHDT and CDR2 YYEEEE. This CDR3 has 13 residues. The V and J ends lost 0 bases and 13 bases respectively, with 16 bases between them.

This chain links TRBV7-2 with TRBJ1-3; D call uncertain. The V end was cut by 4 bases, the J end by 4 bases, with 14 bases between. In germline, CDR1 is SGHTA, CDR2 FQGNSA. The CDR3 is 15 amino acids. CDR3 DNA sequence: TGTGCCAGCAGCTCTTGGAGACTTAAAGGAAACACCATATATTTT. Its protein product is CASSSWRLKGNTIYF.

This chain connects TRBV30 to TRBJ2-1; D unclear. Germline V gene data show CDR1 as GTSNPN and CDR2 as SVGIG (reference sequence). The CDR3 covers 11 residues. V lost 0 bases, J lost 10 bases, and 7 bases lay in between. This CDR3 is CAWSVLGEQFF. The DNA of the CDR3 is TGTGCCTGGAGTGTATTGGGGGAGCAGTTCTTC.

V usage is TRBV29-1 and J usage is TRBJ1-1; D remains ambiguous. Looked up from germline, CDR1 is SQVTM and CDR2 is ANQGSEA. V lost 4 bases to trimming and J lost 1 base, with 7 bases between them. This CDR3 has 12 amino acids. The CDR3 DNA reads TGCAGCGTTGTAAGCGGGAACACTGAAGCTTTCTTT. Its translation: CSVVSGNTEAFF.

The V and J genes are TRBV7-9 and TRBJ2-3; the D gene is possibly TRBD2 (6 bases). Germline V lookup: CDR1 SEHNR, CDR2 FQNEAQ (reference sequence). The V end was cut by 11 bases, the J end by 1 base, with 16 bases between. The CDR3 has 14 residues. The CDR3 nucleotides read TGTGCCGCCAGGCGGGGCCTCCGCACAGATACGCAGTATTTT. Translated: CAARRGLRTDTQYF.

This chain links TRBV7-9 with TRBJ2-7; D not resolved. V was pared by 8 bases and J by 0 bases, with 11 bases between. Germline V gene data show CDR1 as SEHNR and CDR2 as FQNEAQ (reference sequence). This CDR3 spans 13 amino acids. The CDR3 here is CASARPRSYEQYF. CDR3 nucleotide sequence: TGTGCCAGCGCCCGCCCCCGCTCCTACGAGCAGTACTTC.

The V and J genes are TRBV30 and TRBJ1-1; D is undetermined. The CDR3 has 11 residues. The V end lost 4 bases, the J end lost 10 bases, and 13 bases lay between the germline ends. The germline V gene has CDR1 GTSNPN and CDR2 SVGIG (reference sequence). Written as DNA, the CDR3 is TGTGCCTGGAACGAGCGGTCGGGAGCTTTCTTT. Translation gives CAWNERSGAFF.

The rearrangement links TRBV29-1 to TRBJ2-1; D unresolved. V lost 4 bases and J lost 0, with 7 bases in between. The germline CDR1 and CDR2 sequences are SQVTM and ANQGSEA. CDR3 length: 13 amino acids. For the CDR3, the DNA is TGCAGCGTTGGAGTTCGCTCCTACAATGAGCAGTTCTTC. The encoded protein is CSVGVRSYNEQFF.

This clone was counted between two and nine times. This chain joins TRBV25-1 and TRBJ2-7; 8 positions agree with TRBD2. V lost 4 bases to trimming and J lost 3 bases; unmatched junction nucleotides: 5. The CDR3 sequence is 14 residues long. Per germline, CDR1 MGHDK and CDR2 SYGVNS. The CDR3 nucleotides read TGTGCCAGCAGTGGTAGCGGGGAATACTACGAGCAGTACTTC. Amino acid sequence: CASSGSGEYYEQYF.

This chain joins TRBV7-2 and TRBJ1-2, with TRBD1 matching 9 bases. This CDR3 is 14 amino acids long. V trimming: 6 bases; J trimming: 5 bases; junction bases outside the gene matches: 7. Looked up from germline, CDR1 is SGHTA and CDR2 is FQGNSA. The CDR3 coding sequence is TGTGCCAGCAGATGGGGACAGGGTTGGTATGGCTACACCTTC. Translation gives CASRWGQGWYGYTF.

The rearrangement joins TRBV7-8 to TRBJ2-5, with D possibly TRBD1 on 6 matching bases. CDR3 length equals 14 residues. V lost 5 bases and J lost 0, with 10 bases in between. The V gene's germline CDR1 is SGHVS and CDR2 FQNEAQ. This CDR3 is CASSATGHQETQYF. CDR3 nucleotides: TGTGCCAGCAGCGCCACAGGGCACCAAGAGACCCAGTACTTC.

In this sample, this clone turned up a few times. V usage is TRBV7-2 and J usage is TRBJ2-5; no firm D call. Germline V gene lookup returns CDR1 SGHTA and CDR2 FQGNSA. The CDR3 has 13 amino acids. V lost 7 bases to trimming and J lost 2 bases, with 11 bases between them. The CDR3 nucleotides are TGTGCCAGCACCCCCTCACCTCAAGAGACCCAGTACTTC. It translates to CASTPSPQETQYF.

The chain uses TRBV7-9 and TRBJ2-5; TRBD1 aligns across 8 bases. Per the germline V gene, CDR1 is SEHNR and CDR2 is FQNEAQ (reference sequence). The CDR3 runs to 15 residues. With V trimmed by 4 bases and J by 1 base, 5 bases remained unmatched. The CDR3 DNA follows: TGTGCCAGCAGCTGGGACAGGAATATCCAAGAGACCCAGTACTTC. Protein: CASSWDRNIQETQYF.

This chain uses TRBV28 with TRBJ1-2; D not certain. The CDR3 has 14 residues. The V end lost 8 bases, the J end lost 4 bases, and 17 bases lay between the germline ends. Germline-derived CDR1 and CDR2 are MDHEN and SYDVKM. In DNA, the CDR3 is TGTGCCAGCTCCCTAGGCGGGGTTTTCTATGGCTACACCTTC. Translation gives CASSLGGVFYGYTF.

This chain connects TRBV23-1 to TRBJ1-5; D remains ambiguous. TRBV23-1 is an ORF, with its function uncertain. CDR3 length: 13 residues. V dropped 0 bases and J dropped 3 bases, with 3 bases sitting between them. The DNA for the CDR3 is TGCGCCAGCAGTCAATCCGCCAATCAGCCCCAGCATTTT. This codes for CASSQSANQPQHF.

This clone was found a few times. The chain employs TRBV29-1 and TRBJ1-1; D gene uncertain. The CDR3 contains 12 residues. The germline V and J ends were trimmed by 2 bases and 4 bases, with 8 bases remaining between them. Per the germline V gene, CDR1 is SQVTM and CDR2 is ANQGSEA. CDR3 loop: CSVERDSTEAFF. The CDR3 DNA follows: TGCAGCGTTGAAAGAGATTCCACTGAAGCTTTCTTT. Supplemented by reference TRBV29-1 and TRBJ1-1, the full variable domain reads SAVISQKPSRDICQRGTSLTIQCQVDSQVTMMFWYRQQPGQSLTLIATANQGSEATYESGFVIDKFPISRPNLTFSTLTVSNMSPEDSSIYLCSVERDSTEAFFGQGTRLTVV.

The genes are TRBV6-5 and TRBJ1-2; tentative D call: TRBD1 (5 bases). The CDR3 is 14 amino acids. V shed 6 bases and J shed 3 bases, with 14 bases lying between them. The V gene's germline CDR1 is MNHEY and CDR2 SVGAGI. CDR3 sequence reads: CASRRQSFDYGYTF. Written as DNA, the CDR3 is TGTGCCAGCAGGCGACAGAGTTTCGACTATGGCTACACCTTC.

V gene TRBV5-1 combines with J gene TRBJ2-1; D gene uncertain. V was clipped by 5 bases and J by 7 bases, with 4 bases between them. This CDR3 spans 10 amino acids. Per germline, CDR1 SGHRS and CDR2 YFSETQ. DNA for the CDR3: TGCGCCAGCAGGGGGAATGAGCAGTTCTTC. It is translated as CASRGNEQFF. Full variable domain (rest looked up from reference TRBV5-1 and TRBJ2-1): KAGVTQTPRYLIKTRGQQVTLSCSPISGHRSVSWYQQTPGQGLQFLFEYFSETQRNKGNFPGRFSGRQFSNSRSEMNVSTLELGDSALYLCASRGNEQFFGPGTRLTVL.

The rearrangement uses TRBV5-1 and TRBJ2-1, with a tentative D call TRBD1 (6 bases). CDR3 length equals 11 residues. Germline V CDR1 and CDR2: SGHRS, YFSETQ. Trimming removed 0 bases at V and 15 bases at J, with 10 bases between. The CDR3 region is CASSLDRVRFF. The CDR3, as DNA: TGCGCCAGCAGCTTGGACAGGGTACGGTTCTTC.

Comments on this clone: The junction and the germline gene differ at one end; a read error may be behind it. The chain employs TRBV30 and TRBJ1-4; D remains unclear. The CDR3 is 13 amino acids. The germline V gene has CDR1 GTSNPN and CDR2 SVGIG (reference sequence). The CDR3 coding sequence is TGTACCTGGAGTGTGAGGCGTAATGAAAAACTGTTTTTT. Protein: CTWSVRRNEKLFF.

This chain links TRBV10-2 with TRBJ1-2; tentative D call: TRBD1 (6 bases). CDR1 and CDR2 from the germline V gene are WSHSY and SAAADI. The V gene lost 4 bases and the J gene lost 7 bases, with 13 bases spanning the gap. The length of the CDR3 is 13 residues. CDR3 in DNA: TGCGCCAGCAGTGGGAACTCAGGGGCTGGCTACACCTTC. Its protein product is CASSGNSGAGYTF.

The chain uses TRBV25-1 and TRBJ1-2; 9 bases agree with TRBD1. The CDR3 runs to 16 residues. CDR1 is MGHDK, CDR2 SYGVNS, per germline. J gave up 4 bases and V 6 bases, and 12 bases lay outside the gene matches. CDR3 residues: CASSNLRDRDIYGYTF. The CDR3 DNA is TGTGCCAGCAGCAACCTCCGGGACAGGGATATCTATGGCTACACCTTC.

The chain employs TRBV28 and TRBJ1-4; possibly TRBD1 for D (5 bases). V lost 7 bases and J lost 0, with 9 bases in between. The CDR3 runs 14 residues. The germline gives CDR1 MDHEN, CDR2 SYDVKM. The CDR3 here is CASIDSTTNEKLFF. The CDR3 coding sequence is TGTGCCAGCATCGACAGCACAACTAATGAAAAACTGTTTTTT.

This clone has only a few counts. The gene calls are TRBV7-9 and TRBJ2-5; D is uncertain. This CDR3 has 14 amino acids. Germline lookup yields CDR1 SEHNR and CDR2 FQNEAQ (reference sequence). The ends were cut back, 3 bases at V and 0 bases at J, with 8 bases in the middle. The DNA of the CDR3 is TGTGCCAGCAGCTTTCAGGTTTACCAAGAGACCCAGTACTTC. Its translation is CASSFQVYQETQYF.